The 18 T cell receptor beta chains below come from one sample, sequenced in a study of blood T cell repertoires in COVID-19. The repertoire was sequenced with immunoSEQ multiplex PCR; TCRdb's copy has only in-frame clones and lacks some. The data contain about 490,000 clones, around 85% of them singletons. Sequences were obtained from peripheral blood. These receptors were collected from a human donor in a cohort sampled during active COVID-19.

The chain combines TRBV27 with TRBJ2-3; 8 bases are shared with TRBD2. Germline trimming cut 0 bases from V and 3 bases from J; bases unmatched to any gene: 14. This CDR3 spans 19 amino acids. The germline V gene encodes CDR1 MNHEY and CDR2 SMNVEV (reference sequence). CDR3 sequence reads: CASSLSSIPGLGGTDTQYF. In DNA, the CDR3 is TGTGCCAGCAGTTTATCGAGCATACCGGGACTAGGAGGGACAGATACGCAGTATTTT.

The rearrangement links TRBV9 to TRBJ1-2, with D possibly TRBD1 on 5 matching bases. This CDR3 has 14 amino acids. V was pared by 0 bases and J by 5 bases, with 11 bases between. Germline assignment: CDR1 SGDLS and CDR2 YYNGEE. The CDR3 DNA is TGTGCCAGCAGCGTAGAAGGGAGGGGATATGGCTACACCTTC. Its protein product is CASSVEGRGYGYTF.

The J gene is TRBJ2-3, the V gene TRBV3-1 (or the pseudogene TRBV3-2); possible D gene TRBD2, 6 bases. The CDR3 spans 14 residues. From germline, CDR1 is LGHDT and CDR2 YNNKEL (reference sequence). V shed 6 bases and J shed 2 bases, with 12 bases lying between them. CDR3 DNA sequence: TGTGCCAGCAGGGGACGGGGGACCACAGATACGCAGTATTTT. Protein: CASRGRGTTDTQYF.

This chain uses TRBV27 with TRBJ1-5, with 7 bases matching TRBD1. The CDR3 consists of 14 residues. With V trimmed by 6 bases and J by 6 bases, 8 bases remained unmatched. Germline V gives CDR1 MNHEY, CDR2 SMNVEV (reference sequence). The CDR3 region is CASSRETGSQPQHF. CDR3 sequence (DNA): TGTGCCAGCAGCCGGGAGACAGGGTCTCAGCCCCAGCATTTT.

CDR3 loop: CASSLTQYEQYF. CDR3 sequence (DNA): TGTGCCAGCAGCTTGACTCAATACGAGCAGTACTTC. The chain recombines TRBV5-6 with TRBJ2-7; D is ambiguous. Between the trimmed V and J ends, which lost 1 base and 4 bases, there was a span of 6 bases. This CDR3 has 12 residues. CDR1 and CDR2 (germline): SGHDT, YYEEEE.

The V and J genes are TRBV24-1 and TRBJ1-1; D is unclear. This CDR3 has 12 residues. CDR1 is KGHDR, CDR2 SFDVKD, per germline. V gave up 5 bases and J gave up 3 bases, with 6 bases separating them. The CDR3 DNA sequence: TGTGCCACCAGTGCGGGTCACACTGAAGCTTTCTTT. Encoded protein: CATSAGHTEAFF.

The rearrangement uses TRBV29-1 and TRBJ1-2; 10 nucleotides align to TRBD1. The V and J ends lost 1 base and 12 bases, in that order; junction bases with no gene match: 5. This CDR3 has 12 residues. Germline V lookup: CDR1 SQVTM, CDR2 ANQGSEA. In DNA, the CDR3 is TGCAGCGTTGAAGCCCGACAGGGGGCACACACCTTC. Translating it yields CSVEARQGAHTF.

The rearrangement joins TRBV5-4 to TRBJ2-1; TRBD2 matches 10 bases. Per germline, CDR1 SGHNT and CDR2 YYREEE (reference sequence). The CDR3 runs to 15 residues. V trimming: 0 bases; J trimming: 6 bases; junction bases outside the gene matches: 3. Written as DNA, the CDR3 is TGTGCCAGCAGCTTGGTTAGCGGGAGGATCAATGAGCAGTTCTTC. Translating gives CASSLVSGRINEQFF.

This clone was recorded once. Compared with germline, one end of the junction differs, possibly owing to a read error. CDR3 region: CASSEVGTGVTKTVF. The DNA for the CDR3 is TGTGCCAGCAGTGAAGTAGGGACAGGAGTCACAAAAACGGTTTTT. This chain joins TRBV6-1 and TRBJ1-4, with 8 bases lining up with TRBD1. There are 15 residues in the CDR3. From germline, CDR1 is MNHNS and CDR2 SASEGT.

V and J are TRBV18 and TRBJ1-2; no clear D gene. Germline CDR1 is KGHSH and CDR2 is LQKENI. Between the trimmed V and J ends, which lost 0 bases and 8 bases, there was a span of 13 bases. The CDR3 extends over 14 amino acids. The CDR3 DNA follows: TGTGCCAGCTCACCACCGTCGGAGTATCGAGGCTACACCTTC. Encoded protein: CASSPPSEYRGYTF.

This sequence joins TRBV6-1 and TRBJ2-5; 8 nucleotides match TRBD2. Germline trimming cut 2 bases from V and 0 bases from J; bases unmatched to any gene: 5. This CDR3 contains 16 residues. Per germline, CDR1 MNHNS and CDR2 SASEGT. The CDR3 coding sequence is TGTGCCAGCAGTGAACTGCGGGAGGTGTACCAAGAGACCCAGTACTTC. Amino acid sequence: CASSELREVYQETQYF.

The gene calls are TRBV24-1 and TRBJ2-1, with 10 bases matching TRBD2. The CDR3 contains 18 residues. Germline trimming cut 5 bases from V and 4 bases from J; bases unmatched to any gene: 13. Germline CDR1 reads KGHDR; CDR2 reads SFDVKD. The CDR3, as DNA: TGTGCCACCAGTGGGCCTAGCGGGAGAAGACTAGGTTACAATGAGCAGTTCTTC. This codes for CATSGPSGRRLGYNEQFF.

Written as DNA, the CDR3 is TGCAGTGCTAGTCTTGTCCGGGGACTAGCGGGAGAGTGCCACCCCTGCGAGCAGTACTTC. Its translation is CSASLVRGLAGECHPCEQYF. The chain combines TRBV20-1 with TRBJ2-7, with TRBD2 matching 14 bases. Per germline, CDR1 DFQATT and CDR2 SNEGSKA (reference sequence). V gave up 3 bases and J gave up 6 bases; unmatched junction bases: 22. The CDR3 contains 20 residues.

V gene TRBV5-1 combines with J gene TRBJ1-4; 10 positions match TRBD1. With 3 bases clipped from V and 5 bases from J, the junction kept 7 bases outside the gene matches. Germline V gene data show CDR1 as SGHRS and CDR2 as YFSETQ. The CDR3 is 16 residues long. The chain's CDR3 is CASSSSPGQGNEKLFF. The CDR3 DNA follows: TGCGCCAGCAGCTCTTCACCGGGACAGGGGAATGAAAAACTGTTTTTT.

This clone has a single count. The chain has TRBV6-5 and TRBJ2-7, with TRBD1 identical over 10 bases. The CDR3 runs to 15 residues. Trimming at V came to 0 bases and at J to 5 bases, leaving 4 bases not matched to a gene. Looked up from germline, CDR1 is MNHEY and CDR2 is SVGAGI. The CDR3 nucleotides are TGTGCCAGCAGTTACTCGGGGGACAGGGGCCACGAGCAGTACTTC. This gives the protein CASSYSGDRGHEQYF.

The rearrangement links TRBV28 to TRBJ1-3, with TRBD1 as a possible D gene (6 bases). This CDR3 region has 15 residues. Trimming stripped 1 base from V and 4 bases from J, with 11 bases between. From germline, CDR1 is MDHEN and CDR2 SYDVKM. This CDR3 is CASSLLQGGGNTIYF. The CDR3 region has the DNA TGTGCCAGCAGTTTATTACAGGGAGGGGGAAACACCATATATTTT.

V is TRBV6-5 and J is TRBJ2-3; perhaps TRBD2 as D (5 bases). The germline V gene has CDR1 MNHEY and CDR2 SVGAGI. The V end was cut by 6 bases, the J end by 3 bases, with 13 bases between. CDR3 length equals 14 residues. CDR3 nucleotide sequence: TGTGCCAGCAGCTTGGACTGGGGAACAGATACGCAGTATTTT. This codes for CASSLDWGTDTQYF.

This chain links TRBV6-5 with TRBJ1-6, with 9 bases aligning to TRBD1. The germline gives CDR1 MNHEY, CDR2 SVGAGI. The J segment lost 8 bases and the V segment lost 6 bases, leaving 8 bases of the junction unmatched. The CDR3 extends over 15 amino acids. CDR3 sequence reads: CASRKQGANDSPLHF. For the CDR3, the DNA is TGTGCCAGCAGGAAACAGGGGGCGAACGATTCACCCCTCCACTTT.